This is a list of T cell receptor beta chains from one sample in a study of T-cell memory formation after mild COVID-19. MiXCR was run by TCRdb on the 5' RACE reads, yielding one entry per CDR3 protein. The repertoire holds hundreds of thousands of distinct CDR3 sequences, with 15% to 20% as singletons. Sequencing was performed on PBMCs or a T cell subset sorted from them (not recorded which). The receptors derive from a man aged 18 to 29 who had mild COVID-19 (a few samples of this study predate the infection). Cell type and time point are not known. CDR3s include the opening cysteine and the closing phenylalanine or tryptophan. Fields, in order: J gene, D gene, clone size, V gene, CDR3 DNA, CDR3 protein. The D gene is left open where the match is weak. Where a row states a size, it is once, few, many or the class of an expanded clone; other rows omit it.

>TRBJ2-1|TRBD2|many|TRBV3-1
TGTGCCAGCAGCCCCCGGGGGGGAACCTACAATGAGCAGTTCTTC
CASSPRGGTYNEQFF
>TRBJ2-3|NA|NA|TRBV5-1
TGCGCCAGCAGCAAGAGGGCTAGCTGGGGAACTGCAGATACGCAGTATTTT
CASSKRASWGTADTQYF
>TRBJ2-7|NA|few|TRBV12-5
TGTGCTAGTGGTTTGCGCCTGGAAACCTACGAGCAGTACTTC
CASGLRLETYEQYF
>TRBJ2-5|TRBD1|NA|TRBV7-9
TGTGCCAGCAGCTCCAGAGACAGGGGGCGAGAAGAGACCCAGTACTTC
CASSSRDRGREETQYF
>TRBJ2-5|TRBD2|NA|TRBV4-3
TGCGCCAGCAGCCGGGGAGCGGGGGGCCCAGAAGAGACCCAGTACTTC
CASSRGAGGPEETQYF
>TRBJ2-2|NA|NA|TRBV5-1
TGCGCCAGCAGCCCGTGGGACGGGAACACCGGGGAGCTGTTTTTT
CASSPWDGNTGELFF
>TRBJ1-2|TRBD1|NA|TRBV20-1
TGCAGTGCTAGAGATGTGGCAGGGGGCGGGGGAGACTATGGCTACACCTTC
CSARDVAGGGGDYGYTF
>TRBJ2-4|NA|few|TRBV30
TGTGCCTGGAGTGTGGGGAGGATTCAGTACTTC
CAWSVGRIQYF
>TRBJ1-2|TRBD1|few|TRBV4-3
TGCGCCAGCAGCCAACAAACCGGGACAGGGGCCGGCTACACCTTC
CASSQQTGTGAGYTF
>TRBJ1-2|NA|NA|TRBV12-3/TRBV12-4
TGTGCCAGCCGTTTCGGGGTCGGAGGATACTATGGCTACACCTTC
CASRFGVGGYYGYTF
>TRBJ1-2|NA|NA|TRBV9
TGTGCCAGCAGCCCTAGTAATGCAGTGGATGGCTACACCTTC
CASSPSNAVDGYTF
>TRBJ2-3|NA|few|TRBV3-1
TGTGCCAGCAGCCAGGGTGCAGGTGGTGCAGATACGCAGTATTTT
CASSQGAGGADTQYF
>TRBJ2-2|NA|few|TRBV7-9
TGTGCCAGCATCCCTGGGGGAGTCCGGGAGCTGTTTTTT
CASIPGGVRELFF
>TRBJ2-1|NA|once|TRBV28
TGTGCCAGCGGGGGGTGGTTCTTC
CASGGWFF
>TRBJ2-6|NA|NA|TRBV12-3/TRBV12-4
TGTGCCAGCAGTTTAGCTACACAATCTGGGGCCAACGTCCTGACTTTC
CASSLATQSGANVLTF
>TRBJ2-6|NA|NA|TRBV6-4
TGTGCCAGCAGTGAGGGAGATAGGGCCAACGTCCTGACTTTC
CASSEGDRANVLTF
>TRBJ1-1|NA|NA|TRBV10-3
TGTGCCACCGAAACAGGGAACGCTGAAGCTTTCTTT
CATETGNAEAFF
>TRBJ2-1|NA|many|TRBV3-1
TGTGCCAGCAGCCAAGCACCTAGCTACAATGAGCAGTTCTTC
CASSQAPSYNEQFF
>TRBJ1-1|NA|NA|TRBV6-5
TGTGCCAGCAGTTACGGCAGCCACACTGAAGCTTTCTTT
CASSYGSHTEAFF
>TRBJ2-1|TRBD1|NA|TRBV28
TGTGCCAGCAGTACCGGGACAGGGGAGGTGGGTCAGTTCTTC
CASSTGTGEVGQFF
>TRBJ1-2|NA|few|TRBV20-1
TGCAGTGCTGCCCGGGGCTATGGCTACACCTTC
CSAARGYGYTF
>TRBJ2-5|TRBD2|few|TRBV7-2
TGTGCCAGCAGCTTCCAGCGGGGGGGCTTGGAGACCCAGTACTTC
CASSFQRGGLETQYF
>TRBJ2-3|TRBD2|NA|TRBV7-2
TGTGCCAGCAGCCGAGGGCGGGGGGGGCCTGAGGGAGATACGCAGTATTTT
CASSRGRGGPEGDTQYF
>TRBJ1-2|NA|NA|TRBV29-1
TGCAGCGTTGAAGGTGACACAAGTAACTATGGCTACACCTTC
CSVEGDTSNYGYTF
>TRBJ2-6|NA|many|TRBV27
TGTGCCAGCAGTTTCTTGGCGTCTGGGGCCAACGTCCTGACTTTC
CASSFLASGANVLTF
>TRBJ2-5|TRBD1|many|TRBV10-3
TGTGCCATCAGTGACCCGGTGGGACAGATCCAAGAGACCCAGTACTTC
CAISDPVGQIQETQYF
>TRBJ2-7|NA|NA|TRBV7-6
TGTGCCAGCAGCTTACCCGGAGCAATCTACGAGCAGTACTTC
CASSLPGAIYEQYF
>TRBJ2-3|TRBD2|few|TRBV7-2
TGTGCCAGCAGCCAAAGCGGGGGGAAGGATACGCAGTATTTT
CASSQSGGKDTQYF
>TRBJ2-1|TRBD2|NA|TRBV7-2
TGTGCCAGCAGCTTAGGGCTAGCGGGGAACCCCTACAATGAGCAGTTCTTC
CASSLGLAGNPYNEQFF
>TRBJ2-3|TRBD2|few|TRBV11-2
TGTGCCAGCAGCTCCCACTCCCGGCGGGGGGTAAGAGATACGCAGTATTTT
CASSSHSRRGVRDTQYF
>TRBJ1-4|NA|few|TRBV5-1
TGCGCCAGCAGCTTTGGGAGCGGAAATGAAAAACTGTTTTTT
CASSFGSGNEKLFF
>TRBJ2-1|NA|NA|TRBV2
TGTGCCAGCAGTGGCTTTTATGAGCAGTTCTTC
CASSGFYEQFF
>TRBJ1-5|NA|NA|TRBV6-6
TGTGCCAGCAGTCCCCCGATGATGATATTGAAGCAGCCCCAGCATTTT
CASSPPMMILKQPQHF
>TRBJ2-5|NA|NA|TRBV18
TGTGCCAGCTCCCAACTCTCCCAAGAGACCCAGTACTTC
CASSQLSQETQYF
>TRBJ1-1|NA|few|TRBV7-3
TGTGCCAGCAGCTTAAACCAACAGCCCCCTTTCTTT
CASSLNQQPPFF
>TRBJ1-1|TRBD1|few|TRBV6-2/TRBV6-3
TGTGCCAGCAAGGACAGGGGTAACACTGAAGCTTTCTTT
CASKDRGNTEAFF